The 6 T cell receptor beta chains presented below share a single source sample, sequenced in a study of control samples from healthy donors and cancer patients. TCRdb's table, derived via immunoSEQ multiplex PCR, lists solely in-frame clones and lacks some. The sample carries 150,000 to 200,000 clones, around nine tenths recorded once. The specimen was blood. Receptors originate from a man aged 18 to 29 in good health.

The rearrangement uses TRBV5-8 and TRBJ1-2; no firm D call. The CDR3 sequence is 14 residues long. Trimming left V 0 bases short and J 5 bases short, with 11 bases between. Germline CDR1 reads SGHTS; CDR2 reads YDEGEE. As DNA, the CDR3 is TGTGCCAGCAGCTTGGTGGTGTCCGATTATGGCTACACCTTC. Amino acids: CASSLVVSDYGYTF.

Of note for this clone: Other DNA sequences in this specimen translate into the identical CDR3. This chain links TRBV28 with TRBJ1-1; D is ambiguous. Germline V CDR1 and CDR2: MDHEN, SYDVKM. The CDR3 is 13 residues long. With 3 bases removed from V and 1 base from J, the gap between germline ends came to 6 bases. CDR3 DNA sequence: TGTGCCAGCAGTTTCCGAGGGAACACTGAAGCTTTCTTT. It translates to CASSFRGNTEAFF.

The V gene is TRBV11-2, the J gene TRBJ2-7; 8 bases are a match to TRBD2. The CDR3 is 12 amino acids. The germline CDR1 and CDR2 sequences are SGHAT and FQNNGV. The ends lost 10 bases at V and 7 bases at J; junction bases unmatched: 9. The CDR3 bases are TGTGCCACCACCGGGACTAGTGTTGAGCAGTACTTC. Protein product: CATTGTSVEQYF.

The CDR3 reads CASSLATAGGNTIYF. The CDR3 DNA follows: TGCGCCAGCAGCTTGGCGACGGCTGGCGGAAACACCATATATTTT. J is TRBJ1-3 and V is TRBV5-1; no definite D call. Trimming left V 0 bases short and J 4 bases short, with 11 bases between. This CDR3 comprises 15 residues. Looked up from germline, CDR1 is SGHRS and CDR2 is YFSETQ.

The chain carries TRBV18 and TRBJ1-6; 9 bases agree with TRBD1. The germline V gene encodes CDR1 KGHSH and CDR2 LQKENI. CDR3 length equals 15 residues. The V and J ends lost 3 bases and 9 bases, in that order; junction bases with no gene match: 6. Here the CDR3 DNA reads TGTGCCAGCTCACCCGAGGGACAGGGCGTTTCACCCCTCCACTTT. It yields the protein CASSPEGQGVSPLHF.

This clone is a singleton in its sample. In DNA, the CDR3 is TGTGCCAGCAGCTCCCCGGACAGACGGGGACACACTGAAGCTTTCTTT. Encoded protein: CASSSPDRRGHTEAFF. The chain links TRBV7-8 to TRBJ1-1, with D perhaps TRBD1 (6 bases). The CDR3 totals 16 residues. CDR1 is SGHVS and CDR2 is FQNEAQ in the germline V gene. With 4 bases removed from V and 3 bases from J, the gap between germline ends came to 18 bases.